The clone carrying this T cell receptor (beta chain) was counted ten times or more. TCRdb analysed the RT-PCR reads with MiXCR anew, one entry per CDR3 protein. The top ten clones hold about 3.6% of a sample with almost 700,000 distinct CDR3 sequences, over 12% of them seen once. The V segment lost 3 bases and the J segment 8 bases; nucleotides outside the gene matches: 6. Germline lookup yields CDR1 SGHRS and CDR2 YFSETQ. The CDR3 runs 15 residues. J is TRBJ2-1 and V is TRBV5-1; the match to TRBD2 covers 12 bases. Sequencing was performed on memory CD4+ T cells from blood. This receptor was obtained from a female donor in good health, serving as a healthy control. The DNA of the CDR3 is TGCGCCAGCAGCTCGACTAGCGGGAGCATCTATGAGCAGTTCTTC. It codes for CASSSTSGSIYEQFF.